This T cell receptor beta chain was found in a study of blood T cells in healthy people across ages. General study points: Diversity estimated from one million T cells was considered an underestimate.

The germline V gene has CDR1 MDHEN and CDR2 SYDVKM. There are 13 residues in the CDR3. V was pared by 10 bases and J by 0 bases, with 6 bases of the junction left unmatched. The use of a sample-barcoded 5' primer and a J-beta primer mix characterized a second PCR of roughly 6 to 11 cycles. TCRdb redid the calling of the 5' RACE reads with MiXCR, one entry per CDR3 protein. The repertoire holds about 650,000 distinct CDR3 sequences, with more than 45% as singletons. This clonotype has a count of ten or more. Its antigen is not known. Sequences were obtained from blood. The chain employs TRBV28 and TRBJ2-7; 7 bases are a match to TRBD1. This TCR came from a woman of 80 years or more in good health. The CDR3, as DNA: TGTGCCACCCGGGACAGCAGCTCCTACGAGCAGTACTTC. Translated, it gives CATRDSSSYEQYF.